This T cell receptor (beta chain) comes out of a study of T-cell reconstitution after alpha-beta-depleted transplantation in children. This CDR3 spans 15 amino acids. Trimming took 5 bases from V and 0 from J; bases not matched to a gene: 5. Germline CDR1 is MNHNS and CDR2 is SASEGT. Preparation of the TCRbeta library used unique molecular identifiers. TCRdb passed the PCR reads through MiXCR, listing each CDR3 protein once. Counted here are about 610,000 distinct CDR3 sequences, 10% occurring once; the ten biggest clones make up about 4%. The clonotype was recovered from a human donor who donated a stem cell graft to a child with acute myeloid leukemia. The chain carries TRBV6-1 and TRBJ2-7, with 9 bases aligning to TRBD1. The sample here was PBMCs from the stem cell graft donor, taken from the stem cell graft. In DNA, the CDR3 is TGTGCCAGCAGTCCCGGACAGGGGCTCTCCTACGAGCAGTACTTC. This sequence encodes CASSPGQGLSYEQYF.